This is a list of T cell receptor beta chains from one sample in a study of control samples from healthy donors and cancer patients. Profiling relied on immunoSEQ multiplex PCR, and the TCRdb table lists in-frame clones only, not all of them. The sample consists of 60,000 or so clones, about 96% of them appearing once. The sequenced sample consisted of blood. The source of these receptors is a woman under 30 in good health. Both conserved end residues are part of each CDR3. The D gene is left open where the match is weak. Only part of the rows carry a size: once, few, many, or a class if the clone is expanded.

V gene: TRBV6-2/TRBV6-3
J gene: TRBJ1-1
D gene: NA
clone size: NA
CDR3 DNA: TGTGCCAGCATCCCCTTAAGGAGTGGGGCCACTGAAGCTTTCTTT
CDR3 protein: CASIPLRSGATEAFF

V gene: TRBV12-3/TRBV12-4
J gene: TRBJ1-2
D gene: NA
clone size: NA
CDR3 DNA: TGTGCCAGCACCCGTGGGGCTAATGGCTACACCTTC
CDR3 protein: CASTRGANGYTF

V gene: TRBV3-1/TRBV3-2
J gene: TRBJ2-2
D gene: TRBD2
clone size: NA
CDR3 DNA: TGTGCCAGCAGCTTCCTAGCGGGGGGCCTCCCAGGGAACACCGGGGAGCTGTTTTTT
CDR3 protein: CASSFLAGGLPGNTGELFF

V gene: TRBV10-2
J gene: TRBJ2-7
D gene: TRBD2
clone size: once
CDR3 DNA: TGCGCCAGCAGGGTTAGCGGGGGTCCCGGGGGGGAGCAGTACTTC
CDR3 protein: CASRVSGGPGGEQYF

V gene: TRBV6-5
J gene: TRBJ1-1
D gene: NA
clone size: NA
CDR3 DNA: TGTGCCAGCAGGGGGGACCTCACTGAAGCTTTCTTT
CDR3 protein: CASRGDLTEAFF

V gene: TRBV18
J gene: TRBJ1-5
D gene: NA
clone size: NA
CDR3 DNA: TGTGCCAGCTCACCGATACAGGGCAATCAGCCCCAGCATTTT
CDR3 protein: CASSPIQGNQPQHF

V gene: TRBV19
J gene: TRBJ1-2
D gene: NA
clone size: NA
CDR3 DNA: TGTGCCAGTAGTCCAAGACAGGCAGCCGAGCCCTCGTCTAACTATGGCTACACCTTC
CDR3 protein: CASSPRQAAEPSSNYGYTF

V gene: TRBV19
J gene: TRBJ2-2
D gene: NA
clone size: NA
CDR3 DNA: TGTGCCAGTAAATCAGGCGGCACCGGGGAGCTGTTTTTT
CDR3 protein: CASKSGGTGELFF

V gene: TRBV15
J gene: TRBJ1-1
D gene: NA
clone size: NA
CDR3 DNA: TGTGCCACCAAGCGGGAGTCATCTAAGTCTGAAGCTTTCTTT
CDR3 protein: CATKRESSKSEAFF

V gene: TRBV6-6
J gene: TRBJ1-2
D gene: NA
clone size: NA
CDR3 DNA: TGTGCCAGCAGTTACTCTGGCGGAGCAGAGTACTATGGCTACACCTTC
CDR3 protein: CASSYSGGAEYYGYTF

V gene: TRBV15
J gene: TRBJ1-2
D gene: TRBD1
clone size: NA
CDR3 DNA: TGTGCCACCAGCGCCTCAGGGGGCTTTCCCTATGGCTACACCTTC
CDR3 protein: CATSASGGFPYGYTF

V gene: TRBV7-3
J gene: TRBJ1-1
D gene: NA
clone size: NA
CDR3 DNA: TGTGCCAGCAGCTTTCATGCGAACACTGAAGCTTTCTTT
CDR3 protein: CASSFHANTEAFF

V gene: TRBV7-9
J gene: TRBJ1-2
D gene: TRBD1
clone size: NA
CDR3 DNA: TGTGCCAGCAGCGACAGGGGTAAAGGCTACACCTTC
CDR3 protein: CASSDRGKGYTF

V gene: TRBV30
J gene: TRBJ1-5
D gene: NA
clone size: NA
CDR3 DNA: TGTGCCTGGAGTCCAATATATGGGCCCCAGCATTTT
CDR3 protein: CAWSPIYGPQHF

V gene: TRBV21-1
J gene: TRBJ1-2
D gene: NA
clone size: NA
CDR3 DNA: TGTGCCAGCAGCAAAGAAAGGACAGGGGGTTTTAACTATGGCTACACCTTC
CDR3 protein: CASSKERTGGFNYGYTF

V gene: TRBV6-6
J gene: TRBJ1-2
D gene: NA
clone size: once
CDR3 DNA: TGTGCCAGCATTTATCAGGGATACGATGGCTACACCTTC
CDR3 protein: CASIYQGYDGYTF

V gene: TRBV11-2
J gene: TRBJ1-6
D gene: TRBD1
clone size: NA
CDR3 DNA: TGTGCCAGCAGCCGGGGACAGTATAATTCACCCCTCCACTTT
CDR3 protein: CASSRGQYNSPLHF

V gene: TRBV11-1
J gene: TRBJ1-1
D gene: NA
clone size: NA
CDR3 DNA: TGTGCCAGCAGCTTAGAGTTCCATATGAACACTGAAGCTTTCTTT
CDR3 protein: CASSLEFHMNTEAFF

V gene: TRBV6-1
J gene: TRBJ1-6
D gene: NA
clone size: NA
CDR3 DNA: TGTGCCAGCAGTGAAGGTGACAGTATACCGAGTGCCCTCCACTTT
CDR3 protein: CASSEGDSIPSALHF

V gene: TRBV27
J gene: TRBJ1-2
D gene: NA
clone size: NA
CDR3 DNA: TGTGCCAGCAGTTTGGGGGCTGGCTATGGCTACACCTTC
CDR3 protein: CASSLGAGYGYTF

V gene: TRBV2
J gene: TRBJ1-1
D gene: TRBD1
clone size: NA
CDR3 DNA: TGTGCCAGCAGTGAAAGACAGGGAGGTATAATGAACACTGAAGCTTTCTTT
CDR3 protein: CASSERQGGIMNTEAFF

V gene: TRBV4-1
J gene: TRBJ2-5
D gene: NA
clone size: NA
CDR3 DNA: TGCGCCAGCAGCCAAGATCGGAACGGGTGGCTAGAGACCCAGTACTTC
CDR3 protein: CASSQDRNGWLETQYF

V gene: TRBV18
J gene: TRBJ2-7
D gene: NA
clone size: NA
CDR3 DNA: TGTGCCAGCTCACCACAGAGGGGTGGAATCGAGCAGTACTTC
CDR3 protein: CASSPQRGGIEQYF

V gene: TRBV29-1
J gene: TRBJ1-1
D gene: NA
clone size: NA
CDR3 DNA: TGCAGCGAGGGTGTCGGGGATGAAGCTTTCTTT
CDR3 protein: CSEGVGDEAFF

V gene: TRBV5-5
J gene: TRBJ1-1
D gene: NA
clone size: NA
CDR3 DNA: TGTGCCAGCAGCTTGGTGACTTACGCTGAAGCTTTCTTT
CDR3 protein: CASSLVTYAEAFF

V gene: TRBV28
J gene: TRBJ1-3
D gene: NA
clone size: NA
CDR3 DNA: TGTGCCAGCAGTTTTTCGAGTACAGGGCCAAACACCATATATTTT
CDR3 protein: CASSFSSTGPNTIYF

V gene: TRBV6-5
J gene: TRBJ1-1
D gene: NA
clone size: NA
CDR3 DNA: TGTGCCAGCAGTTTGGACAGAGGGGGAAACACTGAAGCTTTCTTT
CDR3 protein: CASSLDRGGNTEAFF

V gene: TRBV2
J gene: TRBJ1-3
D gene: TRBD1
clone size: NA
CDR3 DNA: TGTGCCAGCAGTGGACAGGGGGGGTCTGGAAACACCATATATTTT
CDR3 protein: CASSGQGGSGNTIYF

V gene: TRBV5-1
J gene: TRBJ1-4
D gene: TRBD1
clone size: NA
CDR3 DNA: TGCGCCAGCAGCTGGGGACAGTCGGGGGAAAAACTGTTTTTT
CDR3 protein: CASSWGQSGEKLFF

V gene: TRBV12-3/TRBV12-4
J gene: TRBJ2-3
D gene: NA
clone size: NA
CDR3 DNA: TGTGCCAGCAGCCCGATCACAGATACGCAGTATTTT
CDR3 protein: CASSPITDTQYF

V gene: TRBV18
J gene: TRBJ1-2
D gene: NA
clone size: NA
CDR3 DNA: TGTGCCAGCTCGGTGGGAGCTAACTATGGCTACACCTTC
CDR3 protein: CASSVGANYGYTF

V gene: TRBV7-2
J gene: TRBJ2-1
D gene: TRBD2
clone size: NA
CDR3 DNA: TGTGCCAGCACTTCTTACCTAGCGGGGGGGTACAATGAGCAGTTCTTC
CDR3 protein: CASTSYLAGGYNEQFF

V gene: TRBV3-1/TRBV3-2
J gene: TRBJ1-1
D gene: NA
clone size: NA
CDR3 DNA: TGTGCCAGCAGCCAAGTCCCCAGCTACACTGAAGCTTTCTTT
CDR3 protein: CASSQVPSYTEAFF

V gene: TRBV14
J gene: TRBJ2-7
D gene: TRBD2
clone size: NA
CDR3 DNA: TGTGCCAGCAGCCACACCGGGGGGGGCCACGAGCAGTACTTC
CDR3 protein: CASSHTGGGHEQYF

V gene: TRBV4-1
J gene: TRBJ1-1
D gene: NA
clone size: NA
CDR3 DNA: TGCGCCAGCAGCCAAGTCCCGGGCTCCACTGAAGCTTTCTTT
CDR3 protein: CASSQVPGSTEAFF

V gene: TRBV1
J gene: TRBJ2-6
D gene: NA
clone size: NA
CDR3 DNA: TGCACCAGCAGTGACCATAGTTTGTGCACAAGTCGGGCCAACGTCCTGACTTTC
CDR3 protein: CTSSDHSLCTSRANVLTF

V gene: TRBV15
J gene: TRBJ2-1
D gene: TRBD2
clone size: NA
CDR3 DNA: TGTGCCACCAGCACCCCGGGGAGGGATGAGCAGTTCTTC
CDR3 protein: CATSTPGRDEQFF

V gene: TRBV18
J gene: TRBJ1-2
D gene: NA
clone size: NA
CDR3 DNA: TGTGCCAGCTCACCACCGGGGAACAACTATGGCTACACCTTC
CDR3 protein: CASSPPGNNYGYTF

V gene: TRBV10-3
J gene: TRBJ2-1
D gene: TRBD2
clone size: NA
CDR3 DNA: TGTGCCATCAGGGGGACTAGCGGGGGTAATGAGCAGTTCTTC
CDR3 protein: CAIRGTSGGNEQFF

V gene: TRBV7-9
J gene: TRBJ2-1
D gene: NA
clone size: NA
CDR3 DNA: TGTGCCAGCCGGAGTTACAATGAGCAGTTCTTC
CDR3 protein: CASRSYNEQFF

V gene: TRBV14
J gene: TRBJ2-7
D gene: NA
clone size: NA
CDR3 DNA: TGTGCCAGCAGCCAGGGGTCCTACGAGCAGTGCTTC
CDR3 protein: CASSQGSYEQCF

V gene: TRBV7-6
J gene: TRBJ2-2
D gene: NA
clone size: NA
CDR3 DNA: TGTGCCAGCACGTCGGGACGGAGCACCGGGGAGCTGTTTTTT
CDR3 protein: CASTSGRSTGELFF

V gene: TRBV18
J gene: TRBJ2-3
D gene: TRBD1
clone size: NA
CDR3 DNA: TGTGCCAGCTCACCGACAGGGGGCAGCCCAGATACGCAGTATTTT
CDR3 protein: CASSPTGGSPDTQYF

V gene: TRBV4-1
J gene: TRBJ1-1
D gene: NA
clone size: NA
CDR3 DNA: TGCGCCAGCAGCCAAGCGCGATTGAGGGGGTGGGCGAACACTGAAGCTTTCTTT
CDR3 protein: CASSQARLRGWANTEAFF

V gene: TRBV10-1
J gene: TRBJ1-2
D gene: NA
clone size: NA
CDR3 DNA: TGCGCCAGCAGCCAGGGATTGAACTATGGCTACACCTTC
CDR3 protein: CASSQGLNYGYTF

V gene: TRBV9
J gene: TRBJ2-5
D gene: NA
clone size: NA
CDR3 DNA: TGTGCCAGCAGCGTCTCCCCCCTTGGGGAGACCCAGTACTTC
CDR3 protein: CASSVSPLGETQYF